This TCR beta chain emerged from a study of shared clonotypes between healthy human individuals (dated by TCRdb to 2018 to 2020). At the level of the whole study: The cohort included three men and a couple of women between 18 and 49 years of age. Each donor's leukapheresis produced roughly between roughly 0.85 and 9.5 billion PBMCs. For each donor, three plates each were used for CD4 naive and CD4 memory, two plates were used for CD8 naive, and one plate was used for CD8 memory. To estimate repertoire size and how much clonotypes are shared between individuals, the study performed deep sequencing of blood TCR repertoires from 4 to 6 healthy adults. To increase sequencing depth and limit assay-specific biases, different laboratories used diverse techniques to prepare libraries and sequence TCR repertoires.

CD8 naive samples were obtained by positive selection for CCR7 among CD45RO-negative cells, yielding a CD45RA+CCR7+ population from which TemRA cells were excluded. The donors were healthy, HIV-negative adults who had no recently reported acute infections or vaccinations. Only Caucasian adults living in Nashville, Tennessee, USA were represented among the donors. Blood was collected by leukapheresis, and PBMCs were isolated by Ficoll-Histopaque density gradient centrifugation and then cryopreserved in liquid nitrogen vapor phase. Analytical flow cytometry was used to check the purity and quantity of every magnetically sorted T cell population. Each sorted fraction had its genomic DNA isolated and then quantified by UV absorbance on a Nanodrop 2000c. Taken from cysteine to phenylalanine, the CDR3 has 16 residues. The CDR3 DNA has 48 bases and is translated from base 1. V trim: 2 bases; J trim: 6 bases; unmatched bases: 8. CDR1 MDHEN and CDR2 SYDVKM are derived from the germline V gene.

Study-wide findings and limitations: When a handful of donors were compared, the shared fraction of clonotypes was about 5% for naive CD4, around 4% for naive CD8, 2% to 2.5% for memory CD4, and 0.35% to 0.4% for memory CD8. Naive subsets generally had larger estimated clonotype richness than memory subsets. Pairwise subsampling indicated that sequencing depth was expected to affect the degree of clonotype sharing among donors. Compared with non-shared clonotypes, clonotypes shared by all four sorted-subset donors had higher generation probabilities. The genetic and exposure-history diversity represented was limited by the small number of donors. Only blood was sampled, and tissue TCR repertoires likely differ from those in blood. Even with the large sequencing depth, rarefaction of the sorted-subset datasets indicated that sequencing was incomplete.

Points on this clone: It lacks a known antigen. No qualities accompany the bases; no much larger clone lies one base away.

Using the deep immunoSEQ assay, TCR CDR3 regions were amplified from genomic DNA by multiplex PCR. For each cell subset, the extracted genomic DNA was distributed evenly across all wells of several immunoSEQ 96-well plates, and each plate served as one replicate. For sorted subsets, about 200 ng genomic DNA, equal to some 28,000 T cell genomes, was loaded into each replicate PCR. Purified libraries were quantified with a Qubit 3.0 fluorometer, sized on a Bioanalyzer 2100, and re-quantified with the KAPA Library Quantification kit. Every immunoSEQ 96-well plate was sequenced on a dedicated single-read 150-cycle Illumina NextSeq 550 flow cell. The authors' analysis ran thus. Because the immunoSEQ output held only junctional sequences and lacked quality scores, the filtering could not match the filtering applied to full-length reads. Sequences were annotated with PyIR, a Python wrapper for IgBLAST v1.9, using IMGT germline references to assign V/J genes and CDR3. Any read was removed if the V/J assignment was weak (E-value above 1e-6), the CDR3 was missing, or the read contained stop codons, out-of-frame junctions, or ambiguous translated residues. A V3J clonotype was defined by an identical inferred V gene, J gene, and CDR3 amino acid sequence. The percentage overlap between two repertoires was calculated by dividing the number of shared unique clonotypes by the size of the smaller repertoire. RTK rarefaction, the Chao1 estimator, and Recon v2.1 estimates of unobserved clonotypes were used to assess repertoire richness. OLGA was used to compute generation probabilities for all TCRbeta clonotypes that the gDNA method yielded from several donors. As stored in TCRdb, this immuneACCESS dataset retains in-frame rearrangements with V and J assigned. A fraction of the clones does not appear; measured against another copy, unresolved V genes explain less than half of the discrepancy, and the remainder lacks a known reason. V and J calls plus clone size are reproduced from that table; the DNA served to infer D and trimming. The sample table records about 2.2 million clones; roughly 95% of these occur just once. More than 1.5% of the sample rests with the top ten.

The V gene is TRBV28 and the J gene is TRBJ2-2, and 8 bases in between align with TRBD2. The receptor comes from a man aged 18-30 years in good health. Some clones in this sample may be carry-over from other donors' samples. Sequencing input: naive CD8+ T cells from PBMCs. Taken with the paper, the label for cell subset or site translates to: CD45RA+CCR7+. Here the CDR3 is given as CASSLPQRGPAGELFF. The nucleotide sequence reads TGTGCCAGCAGTTTACCCCAGCGGGGGCCCGCCGGGGAGCTGTTTTTT.